Presented here are 10 T cell receptor beta chains from one specimen sequenced in a study of blood T cell repertoires in COVID-19. Clones were read by immunoSEQ multiplex PCR, and TCRdb kept only the in-frame ones, dropping some. The sample holds 150,000 to 200,000 clones, roughly 93% seen once. Specimen: peripheral blood. Receptors originate from a woman aged 45-65 years with acute or convalescent COVID-19.

The gene calls are TRBV7-2 and TRBJ2-5; 9 nucleotides agree with TRBD2. The germline V gene has CDR1 SGHTA and CDR2 FQGNSA. The CDR3 loop spans 14 amino acids. V was pared by 1 base and J by 7 bases, with 4 bases of the junction left unmatched. The CDR3 is CASSLVAGGGTQYF. The CDR3 DNA reads TGTGCCAGCAGCTTAGTGGCGGGAGGGGGGACCCAGTACTTC.

V is TRBV5-1 and J is TRBJ2-1; 8 positions agree with TRBD2. Looked up from germline, CDR1 is SGHRS and CDR2 is YFSETQ. The CDR3 extends over 13 amino acids. J gave up 6 bases and V 4 bases, and 3 bases lay outside the gene matches. The CDR3 region has the DNA TGCGCCAGCAGCCCCGGACTAGCCAATGAGCAGTTCTTC. It specifies CASSPGLANEQFF. Complete variable domain (other parts from reference TRBV5-1 and TRBJ2-1): KAGVTQTPRYLIKTRGQQVTLSCSPISGHRSVSWYQQTPGQGLQFLFEYFSETQRNKGNFPGRFSGRQFSNSRSEMNVSTLELGDSALYLCASSPGLANEQFFGPGTRLTVL.

The V and J genes are TRBV12-3 or TRBV12-4 and TRBJ2-1; the D is unclear. This CDR3 has 13 amino acids. With 5 bases removed from V and 4 bases from J, the gap between germline ends came to 9 bases. The DNA for the CDR3 is TGTGCCAGCAGTCCAGTCATGTACAATGAGCAGTTCTTC. Translating it yields CASSPVMYNEQFF.

The rearrangement joins TRBV11-2 to TRBJ2-1, with D possibly TRBD1 on 6 matching bases. V was pared by 7 bases and J by 0 bases, with 13 bases between. Looked up from germline, CDR1 is SGHAT and CDR2 is FQNNGV. The CDR3 is made up of 15 amino acids. The DNA for the CDR3 is TGTGCCAGCATCCGGACAGAGAGCTCCTACAATGAGCAGTTCTTC. Its protein product is CASIRTESSYNEQFF. Together with reference TRBV11-2 and TRBJ2-1, the CDR3 gives the full variable domain: EAGVAQSPRYKIIEKRQSVAFWCNPISGHATLYWYQQILGQGPKLLIQFQNNGVVDDSQLPKDRFSAERLKGVDSTLKIQPAKLEDSAVYLCASIRTESSYNEQFFGPGTRLTVL.

The gene calls are TRBV3-1 (or the pseudogene TRBV3-2) and TRBJ1-2; TRBD1 is a possible D gene (5 bases). Germline loops: CDR1 LGHDT, CDR2 YNNKEL (reference sequence). The CDR3 has 12 residues. Trimming took off 3 bases at V and 7 bases at J, with 9 bases between the two ends. The DNA of the CDR3 is TGTGCCAGCAGCCATGCCGGGGGTGGCTACACCTTC. Translating it yields CASSHAGGGYTF.

This clone appeared a single time. The rearrangement links TRBV13 to TRBJ1-1, with TRBD1 as a possible D gene (6 bases). This CDR3 has 16 residues. The V gene's germline CDR1 is PRHDT and CDR2 FYEKMQ (reference sequence). V was pared by 2 bases and J by 1 base, with 14 bases between. In DNA, the CDR3 is TGTGCCAGCAGCTTACTTCTCGGGGGGCGGAACACTGAAGCTTTCTTT. It codes for CASSLLLGGRNTEAFF.

The chain links TRBV9 to TRBJ2-1, with 15 bases aligning to TRBD2. The CDR3 is 16 residues long. Per germline, CDR1 SGDLS and CDR2 YYNGEE. J lost 3 bases, V lost 3 bases, and 1 base had no gene match. The CDR3 DNA reads TGTGCCAGCAGCGGGACTAGCGGGAGGGTCTACAATGAGCAGTTCTTC. Amino acids: CASSGTSGRVYNEQFF. Full variable domain (remainder filled in from reference TRBV9 and TRBJ2-1): DSGVTQTPKHLITATGQRVTLRCSPRSGDLSVYWYQQSLDQGLQFLIQYYNGEERAKGNILERFSAQQFPDLHSELNLSSLELGDSALYFCASSGTSGRVYNEQFFGPGTRLTVL.

The gene calls are TRBV7-2 and TRBJ1-1; possible D gene TRBD1, 5 bases. Trimming took off 1 base at V and 3 bases at J, with 9 bases between the two ends. Looked up from germline, CDR1 is SGHTA and CDR2 is FQGNSA. CDR3 length: 14 residues. The CDR3 nucleotides read TGTGCCAGCAGCTTAGGCGGGGGTTACACTGAAGCTTTCTTT. It codes for CASSLGGGYTEAFF.

The J gene is TRBJ2-7, the V gene TRBV11-2; 7 bases fit TRBD1. This CDR3 has 13 residues. Germline loops: CDR1 SGHAT, CDR2 FQNNGV. V gave up 3 bases and J gave up 5 bases; unmatched junction bases: 4. The DNA for the CDR3 is TGTGCCAGCAGCTTCGACAGGGCCCACGAGCAGTACTTC. Its translation: CASSFDRAHEQYF. Supplemented by reference TRBV11-2 and TRBJ2-7, the full variable domain reads EAGVAQSPRYKIIEKRQSVAFWCNPISGHATLYWYQQILGQGPKLLIQFQNNGVVDDSQLPKDRFSAERLKGVDSTLKIQPAKLEDSAVYLCASSFDRAHEQYFGPGTRLTVT.

V and J are TRBV11-3 and TRBJ2-2, with a possible D match to TRBD2 (5 bases). Germline assignment: CDR1 SGHNT and CDR2 YENEEA. This CDR3 region has 18 residues. V was cut by 1 base and J by 7 bases, with 22 bases left in between. CDR3 loop: CASSLGPSKGSKGGELFF. For the CDR3, the DNA is TGTGCCAGCAGCTTAGGACCCTCGAAAGGGAGTAAAGGCGGGGAGCTGTTTTTT.